The 5 T cell receptor beta chains below come from one sample, sequenced in a study of technical replicates of blood from a handful of donors. Sequencing was performed with immunoSEQ multiplex PCR; in TCRdb, only in-frame clones are kept and a portion is missing. The sample lists 55,000 to 65,000 clones; approximately 86% were seen once. The sequencing sample was made of PBMCs. These receptors all stem from a human donor in good health. Some clones in this sample may be carry-over from other donors' samples.

A single count supports this clone. The chain has TRBV14 and TRBJ1-4; a possible D gene is TRBD1 (5 bases). The CDR3 consists of 13 residues. Trimming shortened V by 2 bases and J by 13 bases, and 14 bases separated the two germline ends. Per germline, CDR1 SGHDN and CDR2 FVKESK. CDR3 sequence reads: CASSQLMVGGLFF. The CDR3 nucleotides are TGTGCCAGCAGCCAACTCATGGTGGGGGGACTGTTTTTT.

The chain links TRBV6-5 to TRBJ1-6; 9 bases match TRBD1. V trimming: 0 bases; J trimming: 9 bases; junction bases outside the gene matches: 3. This CDR3 comprises 15 residues. The V gene's germline CDR1 is MNHEY and CDR2 SVGAGI. The CDR3 protein is CASSYSDRGRSPLHF. CDR3 nucleotide sequence: TGTGCCAGCAGTTACTCGGACAGGGGACGTTCACCCCTCCACTTT.

This clone has just one count. CDR3 amino acids: CASSVTGTRIYNEQFF. The CDR3 DNA reads as TGTGCCAGCAGTGTTACCGGGACTAGAATCTACAATGAGCAGTTCTTC. The chain combines TRBV25-1 with TRBJ2-1; 8 positions agree with TRBD2. Germline CDR1 is MGHDK and CDR2 is SYGVNS. Trimming cost V 4 bases and J 3 bases; bases outside gene matches: 8. The CDR3 runs 16 residues. Using reference TRBV25-1 and TRBJ2-1 for the parts outside the CDR3, the full variable domain is EADIYQTPRYLVIGTGKKITLECSQTMGHDKMYWYQQDPGMELHLIHYSYGVNSTEKGDLSSESTVSRIRTEHFPLTLESARPSHTSQYLCASSVTGTRIYNEQFFGPGTRLTVL.

The chain employs TRBV28 and TRBJ2-7; 7 bases line up with TRBD2. J lost 1 base, V lost 3 bases, and 9 bases had no gene match. This CDR3 contains 16 residues. CDR1 is MDHEN and CDR2 is SYDVKM in the germline V gene. CDR3 amino acids: CASSFRLADLSYEQYF. CDR3 nucleotides: TGTGCCAGCAGTTTTAGGCTAGCGGACCTATCCTACGAGCAGTACTTC.

The chain's CDR3 is CASRGTGGDEQYF. The CDR3 DNA reads as TGTGCCAGCAGGGGGACAGGGGGCGACGAGCAGTACTTC. The V gene is TRBV6-6, the J gene TRBJ2-7; 12 nucleotides align to TRBD1. The germline CDR1 and CDR2 sequences are MNHNY and SVGAGI (reference sequence). V trimming: 6 bases; J trimming: 5 bases; junction bases outside the gene matches: 2. The CDR3 spans 13 residues.